Included here is one T cell receptor beta chain sequence, with context. Its cognate antigen is unknown. Sample barcodes and UMIs were carried by the TCR alpha and TCR beta cDNA libraries that 5'RACE generated with constant-segment primers. Each CDR3 protein is one row after TCRdb ran MiXCR on the 5' RACE reads. The data hold roughly 130,000 distinct CDR3 sequences, with 15% to 20% observed a single time. The CDR3 length is 15 residues. Trimming left V 1 base short and J 6 bases short, with 10 bases between. The germline V gene has CDR1 SGHAT and CDR2 FQNNGV. This sample was included in a study of T-cell memory formation after mild COVID-19. For the study at large: TCR clustering was largely donor specific.

Study outcomes and limitations: Pre-infection memory carried some responding clones, suggesting that cross-reactive memory joined. Clones shrinking from day 15 to 85 showed even CD4/CD8 mixes; later expanders tilted CD4+.

Sequenced material: PBMCs or a T cell subset sorted from them (not recorded which). V is TRBV11-2 and J is TRBJ1-6; a possible D gene is TRBD1 (6 bases). The receptor's source is a man aged 18 to 30 who had mild COVID-19 (a few samples of this study predate the infection). Cell type and time point are not known. CDR3 protein: CASSLVRGRNSPLHF. CDR3 DNA sequence: TGTGCCAGCAGCTTAGTACGGGGGCGTAATTCACCCCTCCACTTT.